This record concerns one T cell receptor beta chain sequence. Its antigen is as yet unknown. This entry comes from a study of shared clonotypes between healthy human individuals. Regarding the study as a whole: Non-shared clonotypes had lower generation probabilities than those shared by all four donors. Naive subsets usually exceeded memory subsets in estimated richness.

A deep-level run was used for the assay. Methods used by the authors: Junction-only sequences produced by ImmunoSEQ had no quality scores, so filtering differed. Method: immunoSEQ multiplex PCR; TCRdb's copy keeps in-frame clones and lacks some. The V and J calls and clone size come from that table; D and trimming were worked out from the DNA. The data show roughly 410,000 clones, approximately 97% seen once. This CDR3 comprises 14 residues. Trimming shortened V by 3 bases and J by 6 bases, and 16 bases separated the two germline ends. CDR1 and CDR2 (germline): SGHNT, YYREEE (reference sequence). V usage is TRBV5-4 and J usage is TRBJ2-7; D ambiguous. Sequenced material: memory CD8+ T cells sorted from blood. The subset was: CD45RO+ cells pooled with CCR7-negative TemRA cells. The source is a man aged 25 to 45 in good health. CDR3 nucleotides: TGTGCCAGCAGCTCCGGTTCCTACACTGGCGAGCAGTACTTC. Translating gives CASSSGSYTGEQYF.